This entry lists 25 T cell receptor beta chains sequenced from one sample in a study of a mutant IDH1 vaccine in newly diagnosed glioma. Their antigens remain unidentified. Generated by immunoSEQ multiplex PCR, the TCRdb table keeps only in-frame clones and is missing some. This repertoire shows under 70,000 clones, over 75% found once; its top ten account for approximately 12%. This sample's time point: week 23, last vaccination. Every vaccine dose comprised 300 ug of mutant IDH1 20-mer peptide plus topical imiquimod. The specimen was PBMCs, collected from a glioma patient whose treatment included an IDH1 peptide vaccine. The source is a man in his late teens or twenties with glioma.

The table lists this clone with a few counts. CDR3 sequence reads: CASSQGFGNTEAFF. The CDR3 region has the DNA TGTGCCAGCAGCCAAGGCTTTGGGAACACTGAAGCTTTCTTT. This chain connects TRBV4-2 to TRBJ1-1, with D unresolved. V was trimmed by 1 base and J by 1 base, leaving 7 bases between them. The germline CDR1 and CDR2 sequences are LGHNA and YNFKEQ. The CDR3 contains 14 residues.

This rearrangement joins TRBV7-9 to TRBJ1-2; D is unclear. Trimming took 5 bases from V and 8 from J, leaving 15 bases between them. The CDR3 is 13 amino acids. Germline lookup yields CDR1 SEHNR and CDR2 FQNEAQ (reference sequence). The CDR3 here is CASSLGQTGGYTF. For the CDR3, the DNA is TGTGCCAGCAGCCTGGGCCAAACGGGGGGCTACACCTTC.

This rearrangement joins TRBV28 to TRBJ2-2; 13 bases align to TRBD2. Germline-derived CDR1 and CDR2 are MDHEN and SYDVKM. V lost 2 bases to trimming and J lost 13 bases; unmatched junction nucleotides: 4. The CDR3 loop spans 14 amino acids. CDR3 region: CASSLGTSGTRLFF. The CDR3 coding sequence is TGTGCCAGCAGTTTAGGGACTAGCGGGACGAGGCTGTTTTTT.

The chain carries TRBV18 and TRBJ1-6, with TRBD1 matching 8 bases. The CDR3 is 16 amino acids. V was pared by 1 base and J by 4 bases, with 3 bases of the junction left unmatched. Germline assignment: CDR1 KGHSH and CDR2 LQKENI. The CDR3 spells CASSPRTGRYNSPLHF. The DNA of the CDR3 is TGTGCCAGCTCACCACGGACAGGGCGGTATAATTCACCCCTCCACTTT.

The rearrangement uses TRBV5-1 and TRBJ1-1; unclear D gene. Germline CDR1 reads SGHRS; CDR2 reads YFSETQ. The CDR3 has 13 amino acids. V was shortened by 5 bases and J by 9 bases, with 17 bases between the two germline ends. The CDR3 region has the DNA TGCGCCAGCAGTCTGGACGGGGATTGGAAAGCTTTCTTT. Protein: CASSLDGDWKAFF. The whole variable domain, remainder taken from reference TRBV5-1 and TRBJ1-1, is KAGVTQTPRYLIKTRGQQVTLSCSPISGHRSVSWYQQTPGQGLQFLFEYFSETQRNKGNFPGRFSGRQFSNSRSEMNVSTLELGDSALYLCASSLDGDWKAFFGQGTRLTVV.

The V and J genes are TRBV7-2 and TRBJ2-5, with D maybe TRBD1 (5 bases). Per the germline V gene, CDR1 is SGHTA and CDR2 is FQGNSA. V was trimmed by 5 bases and J by 7 bases, leaving 14 bases between them. CDR3 length: 13 residues. DNA of the CDR3: TGTGCCAGCAGCCCCCCAGGGATCGGGACCCAGTACTTC. Residues: CASSPPGIGTQYF.

The gene calls are TRBV4-3 and TRBJ1-4; D unresolved. The germline CDR1 and CDR2 sequences are LGHNA and YSLEER. The CDR3 contains 17 residues. The V end lost 0 bases, the J end lost 0 bases, and 11 bases lay between the germline ends. The CDR3, as DNA: TGCGCCAGCAGCCAAGATCGGTTAAGTGCAACTAATGAAAAACTGTTTTTT. It translates to CASSQDRLSATNEKLFF.

The chain is built from TRBV4-3 and TRBJ2-1; 11 nucleotides agree with TRBD2. The CDR3 totals 19 residues. Germline V gene data show CDR1 as LGHNA and CDR2 as YSLEER. Trimming took 4 bases from V and 8 from J; bases not matched to a gene: 19. The CDR3 region has the DNA TGCGCCAGCAGCCCGCGTTTTCTAGAACTAGCGGGAGATAACTATGAGCAGTTCTTC. Protein sequence: CASSPRFLELAGDNYEQFF.

This rearrangement joins TRBV6-1 to TRBJ2-6; D is perhaps TRBD1 (5 bases). V lost 6 bases and J 13 bases, leaving 10 bases between the germline ends. The CDR3 contains 11 residues. Per the germline V gene, CDR1 is MNHNS and CDR2 is SASEGT. Here the CDR3 DNA reads TGTGCCAGCAGGTGGACAACGGTCCTGACTTTC. Its translation: CASRWTTVLTF.

This clone was found once. The CDR3 sequence is CASSIGTEVHEQYF. CDR3 sequence (DNA): TGTGCCAGTAGTATCGGGACAGAAGTTCACGAGCAGTACTTC. The rearrangement uses TRBV19 and TRBJ2-7; 7 nucleotides align to TRBD1. This CDR3 has 14 amino acids. Germline V gene sequence: CDR1 LNHDA, CDR2 SQIVND (reference sequence). Germline trimming cut 3 bases from V and 5 bases from J; bases unmatched to any gene: 7.

The J gene is TRBJ1-2, the V gene TRBV27, with D uncertain. CDR1 is MNHEY, CDR2 SMNVEV, per germline (reference sequence). The CDR3 length is 14 residues. The germline V and J ends were trimmed by 2 bases and 2 bases, with 9 bases remaining between them. The CDR3 sequence is CASSLAGPNYGYTF. The DNA of the CDR3 is TGTGCCAGCAGTTTAGCGGGTCCCAACTATGGCTACACCTTC.

The V and J genes are TRBV5-4 and TRBJ2-7; D may match TRBD1 or TRBD2 (5 bases each). With 4 bases removed from V and 0 bases from J, the gap between germline ends came to 14 bases. Germline V gene sequence: CDR1 SGHNT, CDR2 YYREEE (reference sequence). This CDR3 is 15 amino acids long. CDR3 in DNA: TGTGCCAGCAGCCTCCCGGGACGGTACTCCTACGAGCAGTACTTC. Protein sequence: CASSLPGRYSYEQYF.

The chain employs TRBV5-8 and TRBJ2-5; D is perhaps TRBD2 (5 bases). The germline gives CDR1 SGHTS, CDR2 YDEGEE. The length of the CDR3 is 15 residues. V lost 9 bases and J 2 bases, leaving 20 bases between the germline ends. CDR3 DNA sequence: TGTGCCACCCGCCTGAGCGGCCTGGGGCAAGAGACCCAGTACTTC. Translated, it gives CATRLSGLGQETQYF.

The CDR3 coding sequence is TGTGCCAGCACCCACGAGGGCAGGGGACCTTACAATGAGCAGTTCTTC. This encodes CASTHEGRGPYNEQFF. The chain has TRBV4-2 and TRBJ2-1; tentative D call: TRBD1 (6 bases). The CDR3 totals 16 residues. Germline V gene lookup returns CDR1 LGHNA and CDR2 YNFKEQ. Trimming took off 7 bases at V and 4 bases at J, with 20 bases between the two ends.

The CDR3 nucleotides are TGCAGCGTTGATGGTAAGGGTGGTCAGCCCCAGCATTTT. Its protein is CSVDGKGGQPQHF. V gene TRBV29-1 combines with J gene TRBJ1-5; D is uncertain. Germline loops: CDR1 SQVTM, CDR2 ANQGSEA. The CDR3 contains 13 residues. Trimming removed 3 bases at V and 6 bases at J, with 12 bases between.

This clone occurred a few times. This chain's CDR3 is CASSYLPGVTEAFF. CDR3 bases: TGTGCCAGCAGTTACCTCCCAGGGGTCACTGAAGCTTTCTTT. The chain couples TRBV6-5 to TRBJ1-1; possibly TRBD1 for D (6 bases). The germline gives CDR1 MNHEY, CDR2 SVGAGI. The CDR3 contains 14 residues. The V and J ends lost 2 bases and 4 bases respectively, with 11 bases between them.

The CDR3: CASSFGQNGYTF. The CDR3 nucleotides read TGTGCCAGCAGCTTTGGACAGAATGGCTACACCTTC. V and J are TRBV5-6 and TRBJ1-2, with a tentative D call TRBD1 (6 bases). Germline lookup yields CDR1 SGHDT and CDR2 YYEEEE. The CDR3 has 12 residues. The ends were cut back, 2 bases at V and 6 bases at J, with 8 bases in the middle.

The DNA for the CDR3 is TGTGCCAGCAGTTTCTCGGTAAACACTGAAGCTTTCTTT. Amino acids: CASSFSVNTEAFF. This chain joins TRBV28 and TRBJ1-1; no clear D gene. This CDR3 spans 13 amino acids. In germline, CDR1 is MDHEN, CDR2 SYDVKM. The V and J ends lost 3 bases and 2 bases respectively, with 7 bases between them.

The chain employs TRBV2 and TRBJ2-6; D ambiguous. The V end lost 4 bases, the J end lost 0 bases, and 10 bases lay between the germline ends. The germline V gene has CDR1 SNHLY and CDR2 FYNNEI. This CDR3 region has 16 residues. The CDR3: CASSGDKDSGANVLTF. DNA for the CDR3: TGTGCCAGCAGTGGAGATAAAGACTCTGGGGCCAACGTCCTGACTTTC.

CDR3 sequence reads: CASRLGQGGKGTEAFF. The DNA for the CDR3 is TGCGCCAGCAGGTTGGGACAGGGAGGGAAAGGAACTGAAGCTTTCTTT. The chain links TRBV10-2 to TRBJ1-1, with 9 bases aligning to TRBD1. This CDR3 contains 16 residues. Looked up from germline, CDR1 is WSHSY and CDR2 is SAAADI. The junction had 13 bases not matched to a gene; V was cut back by 6 bases and J by 5 bases.

The table lists this clone with a count of one. This sequence joins TRBV13 and TRBJ1-2; the D is unclear. From germline, CDR1 is PRHDT and CDR2 FYEKMQ (reference sequence). V lost 0 bases and J lost 0, with 8 bases in between. The CDR3 totals 15 residues. In nucleotides, the CDR3 is TGTGCCAGCAGCTTAGGCCGGGGAGCTAACTATGGCTACACCTTC. This gives the protein CASSLGRGANYGYTF.

This chain's CDR3 is CATSTSGNSNQPQHF. In nucleotides, the CDR3 is TGTGCCACCAGCACCTCAGGGAATAGCAATCAGCCCCAGCATTTT. V and J are TRBV15 and TRBJ1-5; maybe TRBD1 (5 bases). Germline CDR1 reads LNHNV; CDR2 reads YYDKDF (reference sequence). The CDR3 contains 15 residues. Trimming cost V 4 bases and J 0 bases, with 10 bases left between them.

The genes are TRBV18 and TRBJ1-6; tentatively, D is TRBD1 (5 bases). V lost 2 bases and J 7 bases, leaving 12 bases between the germline ends. Germline V lookup: CDR1 KGHSH, CDR2 LQKENI. The CDR3 loop spans 15 amino acids. CDR3 amino acids: CASSPTAGRNSPLHF. The CDR3 DNA reads as TGTGCCAGCTCACCAACGGCAGGGAGGAATTCACCCCTCCACTTT.

The chain links TRBV7-6 to TRBJ2-1; 9 nucleotides match TRBD2. CDR1 is SGHVS and CDR2 is FNYEAQ in the germline V gene. CDR3 size: 13 residues. The trim removed 4 bases at V and 13 bases at J, leaving 8 bases unmatched. The CDR3 reads CASSSPGTSFQFF. For the CDR3, the DNA is TGTGCCAGCAGCTCCCCCGGGACTAGCTTCCAGTTCTTC.

The rearrangement joins TRBV6-5 to TRBJ2-7; tentative D call: TRBD1 (5 bases). The CDR3 runs 13 residues. Germline CDR1 and CDR2: MNHEY and SVGAGI. V was trimmed by 1 base and J by 7 bases, leaving 11 bases between them. DNA of the CDR3: TGTGCCAGCAGTTACTTTACCCAGGGTGAGCAGTACTTC. It is translated as CASSYFTQGEQYF.